A single sample is the source of the 7 T cell receptor beta chains below, sequenced in a study of OX40 agonist ivuxolimab in advanced cancers. The method was immunoSEQ multiplex PCR; TCRdb's version includes in-frame clones alone and lacks a portion of them. The data contain some 60,000 clones, about 90% of them seen just once; the ten biggest clones take up about 0.34%. Here the sequenced sample was CD4+ or CD8+ T cells sorted from blood, taken in a trial of the OX40 agonist ivuxolimab. The receptors were sampled from an adult with an advanced solid tumor such as melanoma, head and neck, liver or kidney cancer.

The chain combines TRBV6-6 with TRBJ1-1; D is possibly TRBD1 (5 bases). The germline V gene encodes CDR1 MNHNY and CDR2 SVGAGI (reference sequence). CDR3 length: 11 amino acids. The V end was cut by 6 bases, the J end by 8 bases, with 10 bases between. CDR3 sequence reads: CASSHDREAFF. In DNA, the CDR3 is TGTGCCAGCAGCCACGACAGAGAAGCTTTCTTT.

The chain has TRBV13 and TRBJ2-5; D may be TRBD1 (6 bases). The CDR3 consists of 17 residues. V was clipped by 4 bases and J by 9 bases, with 27 bases between them. CDR1 and CDR2 from the germline V gene are PRHDT and FYEKMQ (reference sequence). This CDR3 reads CASSSPQGRGLQVAQYF. The CDR3 coding sequence is TGTGCCAGCAGCTCGCCCCAGGGCAGGGGCCTCCAAGTGGCCCAGTACTTC.

The chain recombines TRBV11-3 with TRBJ2-7; perhaps TRBD2 as D (5 bases). Germline-derived CDR1 and CDR2 are SGHNT and YENEEA. The V and J ends lost 1 base and 1 base respectively, with 14 bases between them. The CDR3 contains 16 residues. The CDR3 region is CASSLGSAGGSYEQYF. CDR3 DNA: TGTGCCAGCAGCTTAGGGTCGGCAGGAGGATCCTACGAGCAGTACTTC.

This sequence joins TRBV4-2 and TRBJ2-1; 7 bases agree with TRBD2. Germline V lookup: CDR1 LGHNA, CDR2 YNFKEQ. Losses at the gene ends were 0 bases for V and 8 bases for J; bases not matched to a gene: 19. There are 19 residues in the CDR3. CDR3 in DNA: TGTGCCAGCAGCCAAGATCGAGGCGGCGGGGGTCCTCGGTCCGATGAGCAGTTCTTC. Protein product: CASSQDRGGGGPRSDEQFF.

The gene calls are TRBV6-1 and TRBJ2-1; D unclear. With 2 bases removed from V and 12 bases from J, the gap between germline ends came to 8 bases. There are 11 residues in the CDR3. CDR1 and CDR2 from the germline V gene are MNHNS and SASEGT. The CDR3: CASSELWPQFF. In DNA, the CDR3 is TGTGCCAGCAGTGAACTATGGCCGCAGTTCTTC.

This chain uses TRBV11-2 with TRBJ1-3, with 8 bases matching TRBD1. This CDR3 is 17 amino acids long. J was trimmed by 4 bases and V by 5 bases; bases with no gene match: 13. Germline V gene lookup returns CDR1 SGHAT and CDR2 FQNNGV. The CDR3: CASSKGLTGVLGNTIYF. The CDR3 DNA reads TGTGCCAGCAGCAAGGGATTGACAGGGGTGTTGGGAAACACCATATATTTT.

The chain carries TRBV28 and TRBJ1-5; the D gene is possibly TRBD1 (6 bases). Germline CDR1 and CDR2: MDHEN and SYDVKM. The germline V and J ends were trimmed by 1 base and 4 bases, with 8 bases remaining between them. This CDR3 region has 14 residues. CDR3 loop: CASSLLDSNQPQHF. Here the CDR3 DNA reads TGTGCCAGCAGTTTATTGGACAGTAATCAGCCCCAGCATTTT. Filled out from reference TRBV28 and TRBJ1-5, the complete variable domain reads DVKVTQSSRYLVKRTGEKVFLECVQDMDHENMFWYRQDPGLGLRLIYFSYDVKMKEKGDIPEGYSVSREKKERFSLILESASTNQTSMYLCASSLLDSNQPQHFGDGTRLSIL.